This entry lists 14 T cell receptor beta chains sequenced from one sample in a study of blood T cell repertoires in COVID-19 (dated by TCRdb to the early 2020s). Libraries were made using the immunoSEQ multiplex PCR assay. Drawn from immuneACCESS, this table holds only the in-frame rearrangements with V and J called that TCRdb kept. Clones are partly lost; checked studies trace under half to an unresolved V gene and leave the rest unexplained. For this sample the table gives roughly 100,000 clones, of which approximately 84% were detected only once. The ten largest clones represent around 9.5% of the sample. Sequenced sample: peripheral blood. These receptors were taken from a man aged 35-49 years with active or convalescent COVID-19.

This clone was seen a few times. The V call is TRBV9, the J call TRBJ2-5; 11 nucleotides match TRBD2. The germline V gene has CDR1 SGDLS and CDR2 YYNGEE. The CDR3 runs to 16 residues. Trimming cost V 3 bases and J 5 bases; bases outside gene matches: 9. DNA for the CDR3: TGTGCCAGCAGCGCCTGGCTAGCGGGGGGCGGGGAGACCCAGTACTTC. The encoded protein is CASSAWLAGGGETQYF. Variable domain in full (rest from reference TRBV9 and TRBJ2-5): DSGVTQTPKHLITATGQRVTLRCSPRSGDLSVYWYQQSLDQGLQFLIQYYNGEERAKGNILERFSAQQFPDLHSELNLSSLELGDSALYFCASSAWLAGGGETQYFGPGTRLLVL.

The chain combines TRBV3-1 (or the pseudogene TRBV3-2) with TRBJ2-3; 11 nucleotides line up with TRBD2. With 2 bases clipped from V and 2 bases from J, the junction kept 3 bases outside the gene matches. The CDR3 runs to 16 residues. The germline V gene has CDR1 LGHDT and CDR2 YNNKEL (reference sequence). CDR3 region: CASSQLAGGLTDTQYF. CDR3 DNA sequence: TGTGCCAGCAGCCAACTAGCGGGGGGACTCACAGATACGCAGTATTTT.

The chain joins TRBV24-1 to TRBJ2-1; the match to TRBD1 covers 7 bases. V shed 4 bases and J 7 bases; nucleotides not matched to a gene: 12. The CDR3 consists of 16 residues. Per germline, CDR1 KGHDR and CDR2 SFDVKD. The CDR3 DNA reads TGTGCCACCAGTGACCCAAAAGGGGGCGCGGGTAATGAGCAGTTCTTC. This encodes CATSDPKGGAGNEQFF.

The CDR3 DNA is TGCAGCGTTCACAGCAGCACAGATACGCAGTATTTT. Translating gives CSVHSSTDTQYF. The chain couples TRBV29-1 to TRBJ2-3; D is uncertain. The length of the CDR3 is 12 residues. V lost 5 bases and J 0 bases, leaving 6 bases between the germline ends. Germline V CDR1 and CDR2: SQVTM, ANQGSEA.

CDR3 in amino acids: CATSRDTGLYGYTF. CDR3 coding DNA: TGTGCCACCAGCAGAGATACAGGGCTTTATGGCTACACCTTC. The chain carries TRBV15 and TRBJ1-2; the D gene is possibly TRBD1 (6 bases). CDR1 is LNHNV and CDR2 is YYDKDF in the germline V gene (reference sequence). The V end was cut by 0 bases, the J end by 5 bases, with 10 bases between. The CDR3 totals 14 residues.

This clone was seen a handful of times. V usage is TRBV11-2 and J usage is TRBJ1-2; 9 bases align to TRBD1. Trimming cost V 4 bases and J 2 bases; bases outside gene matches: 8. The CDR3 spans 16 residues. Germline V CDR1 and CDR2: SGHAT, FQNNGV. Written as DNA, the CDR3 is TGTGCCAGCAGCTCACTAAGGGACAGGGTAAACTATGGCTACACCTTC. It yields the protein CASSSLRDRVNYGYTF. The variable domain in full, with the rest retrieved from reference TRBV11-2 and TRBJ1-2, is EAGVAQSPRYKIIEKRQSVAFWCNPISGHATLYWYQQILGQGPKLLIQFQNNGVVDDSQLPKDRFSAERLKGVDSTLKIQPAKLEDSAVYLCASSSLRDRVNYGYTFGSGTRLTVV.

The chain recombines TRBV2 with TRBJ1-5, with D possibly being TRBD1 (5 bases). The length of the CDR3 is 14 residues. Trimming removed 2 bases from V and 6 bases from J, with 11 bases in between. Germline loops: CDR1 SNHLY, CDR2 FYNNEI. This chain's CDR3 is CASSESGRGQPQHF. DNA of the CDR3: TGTGCCAGCAGTGAAAGCGGGAGGGGTCAGCCCCAGCATTTT.

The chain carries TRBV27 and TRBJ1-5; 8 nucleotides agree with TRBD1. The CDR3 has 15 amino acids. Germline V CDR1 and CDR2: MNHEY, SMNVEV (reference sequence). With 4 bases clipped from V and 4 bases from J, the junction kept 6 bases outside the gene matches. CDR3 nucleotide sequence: TGTGCCAGCAGTTCCGGACAGGGAAGGAATCAGCCCCAGCATTTT. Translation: CASSSGQGRNQPQHF.

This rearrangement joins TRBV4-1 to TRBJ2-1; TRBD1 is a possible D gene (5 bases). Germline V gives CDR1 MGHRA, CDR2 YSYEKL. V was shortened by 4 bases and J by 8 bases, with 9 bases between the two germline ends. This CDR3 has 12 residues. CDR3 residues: CASSPQGDEQFF. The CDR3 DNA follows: TGCGCCAGCAGCCCTCAGGGCGATGAGCAGTTCTTC.

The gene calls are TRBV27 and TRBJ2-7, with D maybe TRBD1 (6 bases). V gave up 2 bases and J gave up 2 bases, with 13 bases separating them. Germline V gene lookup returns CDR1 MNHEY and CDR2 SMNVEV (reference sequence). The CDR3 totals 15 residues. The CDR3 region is CASSLIETGPYEQYF. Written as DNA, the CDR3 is TGTGCCAGCAGTTTAATCGAGACAGGCCCCTACGAGCAGTACTTC.

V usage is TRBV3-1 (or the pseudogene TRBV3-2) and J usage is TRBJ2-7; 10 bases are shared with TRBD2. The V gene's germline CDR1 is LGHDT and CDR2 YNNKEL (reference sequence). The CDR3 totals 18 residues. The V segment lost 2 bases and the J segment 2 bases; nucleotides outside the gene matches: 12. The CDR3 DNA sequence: TGTGCCAGCAGCCAAAAGGCTAGCGGGGGTACATTTCCCTACGAGCAGTACTTC. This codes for CASSQKASGGTFPYEQYF.

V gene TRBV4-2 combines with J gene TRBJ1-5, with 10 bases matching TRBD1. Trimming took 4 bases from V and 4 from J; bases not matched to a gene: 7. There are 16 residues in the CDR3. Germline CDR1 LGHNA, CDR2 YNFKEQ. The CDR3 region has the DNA TGTGCCAGCAGCCCGATGGACAGGGGGGTGAATCAGCCCCAGCATTTT. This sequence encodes CASSPMDRGVNQPQHF.

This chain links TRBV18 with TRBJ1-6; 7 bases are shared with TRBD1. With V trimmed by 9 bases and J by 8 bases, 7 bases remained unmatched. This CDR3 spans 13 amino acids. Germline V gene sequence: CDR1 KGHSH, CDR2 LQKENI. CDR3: CASVQGTDSPLHF. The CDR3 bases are TGTGCCAGTGTACAGGGGACGGATTCACCCCTCCACTTT.

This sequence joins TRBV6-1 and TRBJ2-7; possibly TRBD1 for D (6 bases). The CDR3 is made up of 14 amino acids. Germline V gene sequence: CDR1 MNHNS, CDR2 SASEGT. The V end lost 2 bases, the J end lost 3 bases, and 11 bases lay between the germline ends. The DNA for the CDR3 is TGTGCCAGCAGTGAATATGGGGGCCGCTACGAGCAGTACTTC. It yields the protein CASSEYGGRYEQYF.